The 9 T cell receptor beta chains below all came from one sample that was sequenced in a study of blood T cell repertoires in COVID-19 (dated by TCRdb to about 2020). The protocol used for the library was the immunoSEQ multiplex PCR assay. TCRdb mirrors the immuneACCESS table, restricted to in-frame sequences. Some clones are absent from its copies; in checked studies, under half trace to an unresolved V gene, and the reason for the others is unknown. Counted in this sample were 97,000 or so clones; 82% of them appeared once. The ten most abundant clones make up 9.5% to 13% of the sample. The sequencing sample was made of peripheral blood. All receptors come from a man in his sixties or seventies with active or convalescent COVID-19.

This clone was counted a single time. This sequence joins TRBV6-5 and TRBJ1-6, with TRBD1 matching 9 bases. The CDR3 extends over 14 amino acids. J gave up 6 bases and V 6 bases, and 3 bases lay outside the gene matches. Germline V gene lookup returns CDR1 MNHEY and CDR2 SVGAGI. This CDR3 reads CASSPGQGNSPLHF. In DNA, the CDR3 is TGTGCCAGCAGCCCGGGACAGGGTAATTCACCCCTCCACTTT.

A note on this clone: The junction departs from the called germline gene at one end, perhaps through a read error. V gene TRBV12-3 or TRBV12-4 combines with J gene TRBJ2-7; 9 nucleotides match TRBD1. This CDR3 comprises 11 residues. The CDR3 DNA follows: TGTGCCAGCAGGCTGGGACAGGGAAGTTGCTTC. As protein: CASRLGQGSCF.

The chain joins TRBV7-2 to TRBJ2-7; D gene ambiguous. The CDR3 is 12 amino acids. Germline V CDR1 and CDR2: SGHTA, FQGNSA. V lost 1 base, J lost 6 bases, and 7 bases lay in between. The DNA for the CDR3 is TGTGCCAGCAGCTTAGATTCACTCGAGCAGTACTTC. Encoded protein: CASSLDSLEQYF.

The chain employs TRBV7-6 and TRBJ1-1, with 7 bases fitting TRBD1. The V segment lost 1 base and the J segment 6 bases; nucleotides outside the gene matches: 11. The germline V gene encodes CDR1 SGHVS and CDR2 FNYEAQ. The CDR3 loop spans 16 amino acids. The CDR3 is CASSLVSGQRKAEAFF. CDR3 DNA: TGTGCCAGCAGCTTAGTCTCGGGACAGAGGAAGGCTGAAGCTTTCTTT.

The genes are TRBV6-6 and TRBJ1-2; weak D call: TRBD1 (6 bases). V lost 5 bases and J lost 0, with 13 bases in between. Germline loops: CDR1 MNHNY, CDR2 SVGAGI (reference sequence). The CDR3 totals 15 residues. Written as DNA, the CDR3 is TGTGCCAGCAGTACCCGGGACAAAGCTAACTATGGCTACACCTTC. It yields the protein CASSTRDKANYGYTF.

The V and J genes are TRBV18 and TRBJ2-3; TRBD2 matches at 7 bases. This CDR3 has 16 amino acids. Germline CDR1 and CDR2: KGHSH and LQKENI. V lost 3 bases, J lost 6 bases, and 12 bases stayed unmatched. This CDR3 reads CASSPPLRLAEDTQYF. CDR3 nucleotide sequence: TGTGCCAGCTCACCCCCACTTAGACTAGCAGAGGATACGCAGTATTTT.

The gene calls are TRBV18 and TRBJ1-5; D is possibly TRBD1 (5 bases). The V end lost 3 bases, the J end lost 10 bases, and 13 bases lay between the germline ends. CDR1 is KGHSH, CDR2 LQKENI, per germline. The CDR3 contains 13 residues. CDR3 region: CASSPAQADPQHF. The CDR3, as DNA: TGTGCCAGCTCACCGGCACAGGCCGACCCCCAGCATTTT.

V is TRBV5-6 and J is TRBJ1-1; a weak D match, TRBD1 (5 bases). Germline V lookup: CDR1 SGHDT, CDR2 YYEEEE. The CDR3 has 15 amino acids. V was cut by 6 bases and J by 1 base, with 16 bases left in between. CDR3 protein: CASTHENRKNTEAFF. Here the CDR3 DNA reads TGTGCCAGCACCCATGAAAACAGGAAGAACACTGAAGCTTTCTTT. Filled out from reference TRBV5-6 and TRBJ1-1, the complete variable domain reads DAGVTQSPTHLIKTRGQQVTLRCSPKSGHDTVSWYQQALGQGPQFIFQYYEEEERQRGNFPDRFSGHQFPNYSSELNVNALLLGDSALYLCASTHENRKNTEAFFGQGTRLTVV.

The chain has TRBV7-9 and TRBJ1-1; 10 bases agree with TRBD1. CDR3 length: 14 residues. V lost 4 bases and J lost 4; bases outside the gene matches: 3. Germline V gene sequence: CDR1 SEHNR, CDR2 FQNEAQ (reference sequence). DNA for the CDR3: TGTGCCAGCAGCTCCGGACAGGGGGTCACTGAAGCTTTCTTT. Protein sequence: CASSSGQGVTEAFF.